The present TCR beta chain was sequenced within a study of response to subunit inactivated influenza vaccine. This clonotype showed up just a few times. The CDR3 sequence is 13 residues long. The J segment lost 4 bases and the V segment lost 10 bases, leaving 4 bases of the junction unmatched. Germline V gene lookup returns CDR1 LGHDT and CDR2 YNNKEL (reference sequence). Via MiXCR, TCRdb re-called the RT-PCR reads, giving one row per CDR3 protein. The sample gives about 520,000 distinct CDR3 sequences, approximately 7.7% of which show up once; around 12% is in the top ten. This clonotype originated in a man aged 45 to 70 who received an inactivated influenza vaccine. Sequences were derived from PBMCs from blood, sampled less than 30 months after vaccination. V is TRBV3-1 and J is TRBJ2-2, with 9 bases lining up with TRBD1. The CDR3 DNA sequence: TGTGCCACGACAGGGGGAGGCACCGGGGAGCTGTTTTTT. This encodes CATTGGGTGELFF.